One T cell receptor (beta chain) is described in this entry. What it binds is not known. This sample is drawn from a study of shared clonotypes between healthy human individuals. Study observations and caveats: Only blood samples were collected, and tissue repertoires likely differ.

It was across several immunoSEQ plates that each subset's genomic DNA was evenly split. Sorted-subset replicate PCRs used 150 to 200 ng DNA, some 30,000 T cell genomes. Libraries were prepared by immunoSEQ multiplex PCR; TCRdb keeps only in-frame clonotypes and omits some of them. The data show more than 2,000,000 clones, 93% seen once. Healthy HIV-negative adults with no recent acute infections or vaccinations were recruited as donors. V was cut by 0 bases and J by 7 bases, with 7 bases left in between. Germline loops: CDR1 SGHNT, CDR2 YYREEE (reference sequence). The CDR3 runs to 13 residues. Material: naive CD4+ T cells from PBMCs. The subset is: CD45RA+ positively selected. The clonotype was recovered from a man aged 18-30 years in good health. Some clones in this sample may be carry-over from other donors' samples. This chain links TRBV5-4 with TRBJ1-4; no firm D call. CDR3 bases: TGTGCCAGCAGCTTGGGAGCGACTGAAAAACTGTTTTTT. Amino acid sequence: CASSLGATEKLFF.